This paragraph reports one TCR beta chain. What it binds is not known. CD45RO-negative cells were positively selected for CCR7, leaving out terminally differentiated effector memory CD45RA+ cells. The sample originates from a study of shared clonotypes between healthy human individuals. Overall study: Used for every donor were three CD4 naive, three CD4 memory, two CD8 naive and one CD8 memory plate. Findings of the study overall: Researchers found naive subsets generally carried larger estimated richness than memory subsets. Among donors, sharing of clonotypes was expected to be affected by sequencing depth.

Germline loops: CDR1 SGHAT, CDR2 FQNNGV. With 5 bases clipped from V and 2 bases from J, the junction kept 11 bases outside the gene matches. The CDR3 consists of 16 residues. Each sorted subset replicate got 200 ng genomic DNA, 25,000 to 30,000 genomes. Data came from immunoSEQ multiplex PCR; TCRdb stores just in-frame clones and leaves some out. Seen here are under 700,000 clones, roughly 95% observed once, and the top ten hold over 0.1%. Sequencing used naive CD8+ T cells sorted from blood. The receptor was derived from a woman in her 30s in good health. The genes are TRBV11-2 and TRBJ2-5, with 7 bases that match TRBD2. Here the CDR3 DNA reads TGTGCCAGCAGCCCAGACCATCGGGACTATCAAGAGACCCAGTACTTC. Its translation is CASSPDHRDYQETQYF.